Listed here is a single T cell receptor beta chain. This entry belongs to a study of blood T cell repertoires in COVID-19. Background on the study: Sites in the United States, Italy and Spain provided acute and convalescent COVID-19 samples. From T cells, B-cell-depleted T cells, or PBMCs came the material, which was cDNA or gDNA.

In the study's own analysis: Nucleated cell counts were estimated from reference gene primer amplification. The data were produced by immunoSEQ multiplex PCR, yet TCRdb's version contains in-frame clones alone and is incomplete. V, J and clone size derive from that table, while D and trimming were established from the DNA sequence. The sample comprises 180,000 or so clones, 80% to 90% of which are singletons, and approximately 12% rests with the top ten. Seattle patient enrollment occurred during active infection, with longitudinal follow-up thereafter. CDR3 length equals 17 residues. V was clipped by 3 bases and J by 3 bases; unmatched bases: 10. Germline V gene lookup returns CDR1 KGHSH and CDR2 LQKENI.

The sample comprised peripheral blood. This sequence joins TRBV18 and TRBJ1-3; 8 bases fit TRBD1. The clonotype was recovered from a woman over 75 with COVID-19, enrolled during active disease. Written as DNA, the CDR3 is TGTGCCAGCTCACCTCCGGGACAGGTTGAACTTGGAAACACCATATATTTT. Translated: CASSPPGQVELGNTIYF.